One T cell receptor beta chain is described in this entry. In the original processing: Amplification of reference gene primers provided the estimated nucleated cell counts. TCRdb's copy holds only in-frame clones and misses some; the assay was immunoSEQ multiplex PCR. D and trimming come from the DNA, and the V and J calls and clone size come from that table. The table has about 30,000 clones, 68% seen once. These data are taken from a study of blood T cell repertoires in COVID-19. Germline V gives CDR1 MNHEY, CDR2 SVGAGI. The CDR3 extends over 14 amino acids. V lost 1 base and J lost 3; bases outside the gene matches: 1.

Sequencing used peripheral blood. This TCR derives from a human donor in a cohort sampled during active COVID-19. This chain uses TRBV6-5 with TRBJ1-1, with 8 bases identical to TRBD1. The CDR3 nucleotides read TGTGCCAGCAGTTACTACAGGGGGTACACTGAAGCTTTCTTT. Translation gives CASSYYRGYTEAFF.